These 27 T cell receptor beta chains originate from one sample sequenced in a study of CD8+CD57+ T cells in acquired aplastic anemia. Profiling that covered TCR beta VDJ and CDR3 relied on genomic DNA as its template. TCRdb processed the reads anew with MiXCR; each CDR3 protein has one entry. The profile shows 150,000 to 200,000 distinct CDR3 sequences, approximately 44% of them singletons. The sequenced sample consisted of sorted CD4+, CD8+, or CD8+CD57+ T cells (not recorded which) from PBMCs. Every receptor here comes from a human donor in good health.

Concerning this clonotype: A read error is possible here, since a much larger clone lies one base away. The rearrangement links TRBV19 to TRBJ2-7; TRBD1 agrees at 10 bases. Germline V lookup: CDR1 LNHDA, CDR2 SQIVND (reference sequence). This CDR3 region has 14 residues. After removal of 5 bases from V and 3 bases from J, the junction contained 4 bases not matched to a gene. CDR3 sequence: CASSDRGRLYEQYF. CDR3 in DNA: TGTGCCAGTAGTGACAGGGGGCGCCTCTACGAGCAGTACTTC.

This clonotype came up many times. This chain uses TRBV20-1 with TRBJ2-5; D call uncertain. CDR1 is DFQATT, CDR2 SNEGSKA, per germline (reference sequence). The V end was cut by 4 bases, the J end by 5 bases, with 5 bases between. This CDR3 has 10 amino acids. Written as DNA, the CDR3 is TGCAGTGCTATATACGAGACCCAGTACTTC. It codes for CSAIYETQYF.

The V and J genes are TRBV20-1 and TRBJ2-1; 9 bases fit TRBD2. The CDR3 extends over 15 amino acids. CDR1 DFQATT and CDR2 SNEGSKA come from the germline V gene (reference sequence). V gave up 2 bases and J gave up 5 bases; unmatched junction bases: 7. DNA for the CDR3: TGCAGTGCTAGAAAGGTTAGCGGGGGAAACAATGAGCAGTTCTTC. Translated, it gives CSARKVSGGNNEQFF.

This clonotype was detected only once. The rearrangement uses TRBV11-1 and TRBJ2-7, with 8 bases identical to TRBD1. Per the germline V gene, CDR1 is SGHAT and CDR2 is FQDESV (reference sequence). The CDR3 totals 16 residues. Unmatched junction bases numbered 5, after V lost 1 base and J lost 0 bases. CDR3 residues: CASSLDSRGHSYEQYF. CDR3 in DNA: TGTGCCAGCAGCTTAGATAGCAGGGGGCACTCCTACGAGCAGTACTTC.

This rearrangement joins TRBV29-1 to TRBJ2-3; no clear D. Trimming shortened V by 5 bases and J by 8 bases, and 14 bases separated the two germline ends. Germline CDR1 SQVTM, CDR2 ANQGSEA. CDR3 size: 12 residues. The CDR3 region has the DNA TGCAGCGTTCCCCTAGGTGTGGGTACGCAGTATTTT. Translation: CSVPLGVGTQYF.

The chain uses TRBV20-1 and TRBJ2-7, with 9 bases that match TRBD1. The CDR3 runs 12 residues. Germline CDR1 DFQATT, CDR2 SNEGSKA (reference sequence). With V trimmed by 6 bases and J by 5 bases, 5 bases remained unmatched. The CDR3 sequence: CSAEGQGNEQYF. The CDR3 region has the DNA TGCAGTGCCGAGGGACAGGGTAACGAGCAGTACTTC.

This clonotype appeared a single time. A much larger clone lies a single base off, so this may be a read error. Here the CDR3 omits its conserved ending phenylalanine or tryptophan, so a read error is the likely source. This CDR3 reads CASNHGRQGNSPLHL. CDR3 DNA sequence: TGTGCCAGCAACCATGGGAGGCAGGGGAATTCACCCCTCCACCTT. This chain uses TRBV3-1 with TRBJ1-6; perhaps TRBD1 as D (6 bases). The germline CDR1 and CDR2 sequences are LGHDT and YNNKEL (reference sequence). CDR3 length equals 15 residues. Between the trimmed V and J ends, which lost 7 bases and 7 bases, there was a span of 17 bases.

This clonotype was seen ten or more times. The V call is TRBV7-8, the J call TRBJ1-2, with D hard to call. Between the trimmed V and J ends, which lost 5 bases and 4 bases, there was a span of 14 bases. The CDR3 extends over 14 amino acids. Germline V gives CDR1 SGHVS, CDR2 FQNEAQ. The CDR3 DNA reads as TGTGCCAGCAGCGCTAGTCCAAACTTCTATGGCTACACCTTC. Protein: CASSASPNFYGYTF.

The chain has TRBV19 and TRBJ1-1; D remains unclear. Trimming shortened V by 6 bases and J by 8 bases, and 10 bases separated the two germline ends. The CDR3 loop spans 11 amino acids. Germline loops: CDR1 LNHDA, CDR2 SQIVND (reference sequence). The CDR3 sequence is CASRFKVEAFF. The CDR3 nucleotides are TGTGCCAGTAGATTCAAGGTAGAAGCTTTCTTT.

As concerns this clonotype: The final CDR3 position lacks the conserved phenylalanine or tryptophan, pointing to a likely read error. V usage is TRBV12-3 or TRBV12-4 and J usage is TRBJ2-1; the match to TRBD2 covers 16 bases. CDR3 size: 18 residues. V trimming: 6 bases; J trimming: 0 bases; junction bases outside the gene matches: 5. The CDR3 is CASRKGLAGGSSYNEQFS. The CDR3 bases are TGTGCCAGCAGGAAGGGACTAGCGGGGGGGAGCTCCTACAATGAGCAGTTCTCC.

The chain joins TRBV6-5 to TRBJ1-1; no firm D call. Trimming stripped 6 bases from V and 0 bases from J, with 17 bases between. The CDR3 spans 16 residues. Germline V gene lookup returns CDR1 MNHEY and CDR2 SVGAGI. CDR3 DNA: TGTGCCAGCAGCCAAAGGGCGGGAAACCTGAACACTGAAGCTTTCTTT. This codes for CASSQRAGNLNTEAFF.

In this sample, this clonotype turned up a few times. This chain joins TRBV15 and TRBJ1-3; D is uncertain. The V gene lost 1 base and the J gene lost 2 bases, with 12 bases spanning the gap. CDR3 length equals 16 residues. Germline V lookup: CDR1 LNHNV, CDR2 YYDKDF (reference sequence). CDR3 DNA sequence: TGTGCCACCAGCAGAGCTGAGGCGCCTCCTGGAAACACCATATATTTT. Translation gives CATSRAEAPPGNTIYF. Together with reference TRBV15 and TRBJ1-3, the CDR3 gives the full variable domain: DAMVIQNPRYQVTQFGKPVTLSCSQTLNHNVMYWYQQKSSQAPKLLFHYYDKDFNNEADTPDNFQSRRPNTSFCFLDIRSPGLGDTAMYLCATSRAEAPPGNTIYFGEGSWLTVV.

The sample holds one count of this clonotype. V and J are TRBV2 and TRBJ1-2, with D uncertain. This CDR3 comprises 15 residues. CDR1 is SNHLY, CDR2 FYNNEI, per germline. V gave up 5 bases and J gave up 3 bases, with 16 bases separating them. The CDR3 bases are TGTGCCAGCAGTTCCGCCACCTCCAACTACTATGGCTACACCTTC. As protein: CASSSATSNYYGYTF.

This chain uses TRBV24-1 with TRBJ1-5, with 7 bases that match TRBD1. Germline trimming cut 2 bases from V and 3 bases from J; bases unmatched to any gene: 3. The germline V gene has CDR1 KGHDR and CDR2 SFDVKD. CDR3 size: 15 residues. The CDR3 DNA is TGTGCCACCAGTGATTCAACAGGGGTCAATCAGCCCCAGCATTTT. Amino acids: CATSDSTGVNQPQHF.

This clonotype was counted between two and nine times. The rearrangement links TRBV7-9 to TRBJ2-7; D is possibly TRBD2 (6 bases). Between the trimmed V and J ends, which lost 3 bases and 3 bases, there was a span of 12 bases. The germline CDR1 and CDR2 sequences are SEHNR and FQNEAQ (reference sequence). The CDR3 runs 14 residues. CDR3 DNA sequence: TGTGCCAGCAGCTTGACGGGAGTGGACTACGAGCAGTACTTC. The encoded protein is CASSLTGVDYEQYF.

This clonotype was seen ten or more times. The chain recombines TRBV20-1 with TRBJ2-3; possibly TRBD1 or TRBD2 for D (5 bases each). Trimming shortened V by 0 bases and J by 0 bases, and 10 bases separated the two germline ends. CDR1 and CDR2 from the germline V gene are DFQATT and SNEGSKA (reference sequence). The CDR3 has 15 residues. The DNA for the CDR3 is TGCAGTGCTAGAGATATGGGACCTAGCACAGATACGCAGTATTTT. This sequence encodes CSARDMGPSTDTQYF.

This clonotype was observed once. V usage is TRBV15 and J usage is TRBJ1-5, with TRBD1 matching over 9 bases. Germline assignment: CDR1 LNHNV and CDR2 YYDKDF (reference sequence). CDR3 length: 16 amino acids. V lost 3 bases, J lost 6 bases, and 9 bases stayed unmatched. The CDR3 is CATSRGTGRVSQPQHF. CDR3 coding DNA: TGTGCCACCAGCAGGGGGACAGGGCGAGTAAGTCAGCCCCAGCATTTT. The variable domain in full, with the rest retrieved from reference TRBV15 and TRBJ1-5, is DAMVIQNPRYQVTQFGKPVTLSCSQTLNHNVMYWYQQKSSQAPKLLFHYYDKDFNNEADTPDNFQSRRPNTSFCFLDIRSPGLGDTAMYLCATSRGTGRVSQPQHFGDGTRLSIL.

The chain links TRBV29-1 to TRBJ2-3, with 11 bases fitting TRBD1. V shed 5 bases and J 3 bases; nucleotides not matched to a gene: 4. The CDR3 totals 14 residues. Per germline, CDR1 SQVTM and CDR2 ANQGSEA. The CDR3 loop reads CSVHGQGATDTQYF. CDR3 nucleotides: TGCAGCGTTCATGGACAGGGGGCAACAGATACGCAGTATTTT.

The table lists this clonotype with a few counts. The V call is TRBV29-1, the J call TRBJ1-2; D remains ambiguous. CDR1 and CDR2 from the germline V gene are SQVTM and ANQGSEA. The CDR3 loop spans 13 amino acids. The V end lost 6 bases, the J end lost 2 bases, and 13 bases lay between the germline ends. CDR3 sequence: CSVQQTTNYGYTF. The DNA for the CDR3 is TGCAGCGTCCAACAGACAACGAACTATGGCTACACCTTC.

This clonotype was seen ten or more times. The chain carries TRBV7-6 and TRBJ2-2, with D tentatively TRBD1 (6 bases). The CDR3 runs to 16 residues. The V end lost 5 bases, the J end lost 5 bases, and 18 bases lay between the germline ends. The germline gives CDR1 SGHVS, CDR2 FNYEAQ. The CDR3: CASSPGAGVRTGELFF. CDR3 sequence (DNA): TGTGCCAGCAGCCCTGGGGCAGGGGTGAGGACCGGGGAGCTGTTTTTT.

V gene TRBV6-2 or TRBV6-3 combines with J gene TRBJ2-2; D possibly corresponds to TRBD1 (8 bases). Germline values: CDR1 MNHEY, CDR2 SVGEGT. The V end lost 2 bases, the J end lost 0 bases, and 19 bases lay between the germline ends. The length of the CDR3 is 19 residues. In DNA form, the CDR3 reads TGTGCCAGCAGTTACCGACTTACAGGGGGGGCTTCGAACACCGGGGAGCTGTTTTTT. Translated, it gives CASSYRLTGGASNTGELFF.

This clonotype appeared a few times. This sequence joins TRBV5-6 and TRBJ2-2, with a tentative D call TRBD2 (5 bases). The ends were cut back, 5 bases at V and 4 bases at J, with 18 bases in the middle. Per the germline V gene, CDR1 is SGHDT and CDR2 is YYEEEE. This CDR3 is 16 amino acids long. The chain's CDR3 is CASSHEGQLFTGELFF. In DNA form, the CDR3 reads TGTGCCAGCAGTCACGAGGGCCAGCTGTTCACCGGGGAGCTGTTTTTT.

The V call is TRBV25-1, the J call TRBJ1-4, with TRBD1 identical over 7 bases. The germline CDR1 and CDR2 sequences are MGHDK and SYGVNS. The CDR3 has 15 amino acids. J was trimmed by 7 bases and V by 3 bases; bases with no gene match: 8. CDR3 residues: CASSDSTGLAEKLFF. DNA for the CDR3: TGTGCCAGCAGTGATTCGACAGGGTTAGCTGAAAAACTGTTTTTT.

The gene calls are TRBV30 and TRBJ1-2; no clear D gene. CDR1 is GTSNPN and CDR2 is SVGIG in the germline V gene (reference sequence). Trimming took 3 bases from V and 1 from J, leaving 12 bases between them. The CDR3 sequence is 14 residues long. In nucleotides, the CDR3 is TGTGCCTGGAGGACTGTGGGCGGTAACTATGGCTACACCTTC. This codes for CAWRTVGGNYGYTF. The full variable domain, in which reference TRBV30 and TRBJ1-2 provide the parts outside the CDR3, is SQTIHQWPATLVQPVGSPLSLECTVEGTSNPNLYWYRQAAGRGLQLLFYSVGIGQISSEVPQNLSASRPQDRQFILSSKKLLLSDSGFYLCAWRTVGGNYGYTFGSGTRLTVV.

This clonotype was detected only a few times. The rearrangement links TRBV15 to TRBJ2-7; TRBD1 matches at 7 bases. The V and J ends lost 3 bases and 0 bases, in that order; junction bases with no gene match: 8. The CDR3 length is 16 residues. CDR1 and CDR2 (germline): LNHNV, YYDKDF (reference sequence). This CDR3 reads CATSSSVGDSSYEQYF. In DNA, the CDR3 is TGTGCCACCAGCAGTAGTGTGGGGGACAGCTCCTACGAGCAGTACTTC.

The sample holds many counts of this clonotype. The chain links TRBV4-1 to TRBJ1-6; weak D call: TRBD1 (5 bases). Germline V lookup: CDR1 MGHRA, CDR2 YSYEKL. The CDR3 sequence is 14 residues long. The germline V and J ends were trimmed by 1 base and 4 bases, with 5 bases remaining between them. CDR3 in amino acids: CASSQGQYNSPLHF. Here the CDR3 DNA reads TGCGCCAGCAGCCAAGGACAGTATAATTCACCCCTCCACTTT.

V usage is TRBV7-9 and J usage is TRBJ2-7; 9 bases are a match to TRBD1. V shed 6 bases and J 5 bases; nucleotides not matched to a gene: 8. Germline CDR1 reads SEHNR; CDR2 reads FQNEAQ (reference sequence). This CDR3 contains 14 residues. For the CDR3, the DNA is TGTGCCAGCAGTTCGATGGGACAGGGCAACGAGCAGTACTTC. Protein: CASSSMGQGNEQYF.